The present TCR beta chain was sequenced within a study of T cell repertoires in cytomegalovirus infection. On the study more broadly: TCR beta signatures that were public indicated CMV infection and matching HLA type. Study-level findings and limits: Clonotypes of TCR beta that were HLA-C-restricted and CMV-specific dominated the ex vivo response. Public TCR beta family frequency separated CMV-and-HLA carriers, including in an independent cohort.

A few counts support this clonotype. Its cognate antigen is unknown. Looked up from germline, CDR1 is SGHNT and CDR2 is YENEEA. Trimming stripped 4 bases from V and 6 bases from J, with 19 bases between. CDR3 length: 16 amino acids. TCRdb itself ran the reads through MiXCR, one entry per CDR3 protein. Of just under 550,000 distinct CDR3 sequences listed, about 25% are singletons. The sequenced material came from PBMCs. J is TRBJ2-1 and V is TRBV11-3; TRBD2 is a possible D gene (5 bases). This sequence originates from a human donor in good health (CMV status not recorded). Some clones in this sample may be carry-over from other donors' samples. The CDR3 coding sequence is TGTGCCAGCAGCTCCAAATTCGGGGAGCGTAGCAATGAGCAGTTCTTC. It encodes CASSSKFGERSNEQFF.